The sequence of this TCR beta chain was determined in a study of blood T cells in healthy people across ages. A second PCR, run for about 6 to 12 cycles, used a sample-barcoded 5' primer plus a J-beta primer mix. TCRdb redid the calling of the 5' RACE reads with MiXCR, one entry per CDR3 protein. The table lists some 880,000 distinct CDR3 sequences, roughly 35% of them singletons. Note on this clonotype: Its antigen is still unknown.

Study-level results: Strongly correlated with naive T cell percentage was TCR beta diversity. Unsorted PBMCs prevented conclusive naive versus antigen-experienced comparison.

This CDR3 spans 12 amino acids. Deletions cut 4 bases from V and 8 bases from J, with 9 bases between. CDR1 and CDR2 (germline): KGHSY, FQNENV. The origin of this receptor is a young man in good health. V usage is TRBV16 and J usage is TRBJ2-1, with D unclear. Sequenced sample: blood. As DNA, the CDR3 is TGTGCCAGCAGCCCTATGCAGGATGAGCAGTTCTTC. It translates to CASSPMQDEQFF.